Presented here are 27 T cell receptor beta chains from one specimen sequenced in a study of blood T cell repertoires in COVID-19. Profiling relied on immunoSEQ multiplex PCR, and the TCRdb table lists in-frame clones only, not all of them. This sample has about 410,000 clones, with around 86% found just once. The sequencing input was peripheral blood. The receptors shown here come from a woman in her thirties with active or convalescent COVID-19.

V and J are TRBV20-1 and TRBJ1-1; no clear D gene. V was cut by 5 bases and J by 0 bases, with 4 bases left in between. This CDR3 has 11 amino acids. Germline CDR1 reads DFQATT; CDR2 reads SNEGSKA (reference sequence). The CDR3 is CSADLNTEAFF. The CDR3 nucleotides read TGCAGTGCTGACTTGAACACTGAAGCTTTCTTT.

This CDR3 reads CASRSGPGRTRGNEQFF. CDR3 nucleotide sequence: TGTGCCAGCCGATCGGGGCCAGGGAGGACCCGGGGCAATGAGCAGTTCTTC. The chain has TRBV5-4 and TRBJ2-1; TRBD2 is a possible D gene (6 bases). Germline assignment: CDR1 SGHNT and CDR2 YYREEE (reference sequence). With 7 bases removed from V and 6 bases from J, the gap between germline ends came to 26 bases. This CDR3 has 17 residues.

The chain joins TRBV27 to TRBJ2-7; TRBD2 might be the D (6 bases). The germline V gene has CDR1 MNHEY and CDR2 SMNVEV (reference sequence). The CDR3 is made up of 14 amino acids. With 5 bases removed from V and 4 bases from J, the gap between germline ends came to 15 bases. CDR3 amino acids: CASSPPGLRYEQYF. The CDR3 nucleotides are TGTGCCAGCAGTCCCCCGGGACTGAGGTACGAGCAGTACTTC.

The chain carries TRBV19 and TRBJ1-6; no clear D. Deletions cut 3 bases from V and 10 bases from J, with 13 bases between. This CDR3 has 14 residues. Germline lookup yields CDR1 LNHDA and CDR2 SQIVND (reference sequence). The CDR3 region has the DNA TGTGCCAGTAGTATTGAGGCAGGAGGGTCACCCCTCCACTTT. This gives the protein CASSIEAGGSPLHF.

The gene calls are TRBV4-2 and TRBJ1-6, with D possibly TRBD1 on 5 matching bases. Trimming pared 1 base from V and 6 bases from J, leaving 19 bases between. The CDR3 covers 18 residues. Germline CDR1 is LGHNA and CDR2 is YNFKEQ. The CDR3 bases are TGTGCCAGCAGCCAAGGGGGTCGACAGCTCAACCCTAATTCACCCCTCCACTTT. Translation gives CASSQGGRQLNPNSPLHF.

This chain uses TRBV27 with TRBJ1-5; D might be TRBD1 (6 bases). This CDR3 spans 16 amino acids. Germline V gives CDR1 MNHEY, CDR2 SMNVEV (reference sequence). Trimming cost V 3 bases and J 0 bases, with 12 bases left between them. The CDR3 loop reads CASSFAPGVSNQPQHF. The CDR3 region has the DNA TGTGCCAGCAGTTTCGCCCCAGGGGTTAGCAATCAGCCCCAGCATTTT.

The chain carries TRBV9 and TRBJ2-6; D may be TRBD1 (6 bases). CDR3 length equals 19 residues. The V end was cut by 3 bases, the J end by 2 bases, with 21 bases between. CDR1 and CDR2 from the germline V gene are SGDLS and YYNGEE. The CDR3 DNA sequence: TGTGCCAGCAGCGCTCCCGTTGATGGGCAGGGGACTGGGGCCAACGTCCTGACTTTC. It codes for CASSAPVDGQGTGANVLTF. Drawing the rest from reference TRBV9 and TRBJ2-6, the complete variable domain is DSGVTQTPKHLITATGQRVTLRCSPRSGDLSVYWYQQSLDQGLQFLIQYYNGEERAKGNILERFSAQQFPDLHSELNLSSLELGDSALYFCASSAPVDGQGTGANVLTFGAGSRLTVL.

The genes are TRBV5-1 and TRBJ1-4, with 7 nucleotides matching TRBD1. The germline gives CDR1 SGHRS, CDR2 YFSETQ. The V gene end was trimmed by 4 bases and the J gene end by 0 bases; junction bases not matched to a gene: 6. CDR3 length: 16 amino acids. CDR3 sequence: CASSPNDRATNEKLFF. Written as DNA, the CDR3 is TGCGCCAGCAGCCCAAATGACAGGGCAACTAATGAAAAACTGTTTTTT.

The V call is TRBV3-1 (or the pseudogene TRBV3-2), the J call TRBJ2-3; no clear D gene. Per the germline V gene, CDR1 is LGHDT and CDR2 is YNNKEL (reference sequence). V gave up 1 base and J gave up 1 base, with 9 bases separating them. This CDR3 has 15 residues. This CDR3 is CASSQATSGTDTQYF. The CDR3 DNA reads TGTGCCAGCAGCCAAGCTACGTCGGGCACAGATACGCAGTATTTT.

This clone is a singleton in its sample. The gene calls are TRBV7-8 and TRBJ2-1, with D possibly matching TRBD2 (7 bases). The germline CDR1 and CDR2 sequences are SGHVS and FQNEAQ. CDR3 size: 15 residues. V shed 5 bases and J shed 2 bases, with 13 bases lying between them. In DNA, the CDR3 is TGTGCCAGCAGCCCGGGGGCGGGGGCCTACAATGAGCAGTTCTTC. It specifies CASSPGAGAYNEQFF.

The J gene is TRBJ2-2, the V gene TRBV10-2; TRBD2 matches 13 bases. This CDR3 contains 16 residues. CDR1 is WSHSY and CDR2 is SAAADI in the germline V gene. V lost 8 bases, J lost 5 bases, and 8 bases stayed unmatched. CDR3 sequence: CASSWTSGGETGELFF. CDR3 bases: TGCGCCAGCTCTTGGACTAGCGGGGGCGAAACCGGGGAGCTGTTTTTT.

CDR3 in amino acids: CASSDPGANTGELFF. As DNA, the CDR3 is TGTGCCAGTAGTGATCCGGGGGCGAACACCGGGGAGCTGTTTTTT. The rearrangement joins TRBV19 to TRBJ2-2; D perhaps matches TRBD2 (6 bases). V was pared by 5 bases and J by 0 bases, with 10 bases between. The CDR3 runs to 15 residues. The germline CDR1 and CDR2 sequences are LNHDA and SQIVND (reference sequence). Drawing the rest from reference TRBV19 and TRBJ2-2, the complete variable domain is DGGITQSPKYLFRKEGQNVTLSCEQNLNHDAMYWYRQDPGQGLRLIYYSQIVNDFQKGDIAEGYSVSREKKESFPLTVTSAQKNPTAFYLCASSDPGANTGELFFGEGSRLTVL.

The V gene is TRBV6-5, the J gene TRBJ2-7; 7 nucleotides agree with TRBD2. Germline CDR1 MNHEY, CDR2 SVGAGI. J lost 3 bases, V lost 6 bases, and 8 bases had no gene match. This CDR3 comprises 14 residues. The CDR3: CASRTGTNLYEQYF. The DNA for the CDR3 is TGTGCCAGCAGGACGGGGACTAACCTCTACGAGCAGTACTTC.

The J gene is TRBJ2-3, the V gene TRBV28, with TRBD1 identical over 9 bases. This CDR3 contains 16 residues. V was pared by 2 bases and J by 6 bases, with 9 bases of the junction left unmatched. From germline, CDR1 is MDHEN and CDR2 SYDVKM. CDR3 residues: CASSLQDRGITDTQYF. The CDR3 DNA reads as TGTGCCAGCAGTTTACAGGACAGGGGCATCACTGATACGCAGTATTTT.

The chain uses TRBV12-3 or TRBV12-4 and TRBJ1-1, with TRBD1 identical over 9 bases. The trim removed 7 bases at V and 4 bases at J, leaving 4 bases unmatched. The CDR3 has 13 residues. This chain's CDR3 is CASNTDRGTEAFF. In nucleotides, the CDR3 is TGTGCCAGCAATACGGACAGGGGCACTGAAGCTTTCTTT.

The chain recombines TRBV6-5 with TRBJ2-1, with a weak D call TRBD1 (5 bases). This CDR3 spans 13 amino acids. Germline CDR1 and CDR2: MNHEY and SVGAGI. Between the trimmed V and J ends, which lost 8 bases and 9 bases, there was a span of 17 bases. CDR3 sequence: CASSGQGFGEQFF. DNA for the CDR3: TGTGCCAGCTCAGGGCAGGGATTTGGTGAGCAGTTCTTC.

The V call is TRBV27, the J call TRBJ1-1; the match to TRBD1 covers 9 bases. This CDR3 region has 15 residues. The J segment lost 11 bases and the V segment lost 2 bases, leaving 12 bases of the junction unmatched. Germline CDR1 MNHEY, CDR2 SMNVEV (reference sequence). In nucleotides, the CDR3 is TGTGCCAGCAGTTTAGAGGGACAGGGCCCCTTCGGGGCTTTCTTT. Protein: CASSLEGQGPFGAFF.

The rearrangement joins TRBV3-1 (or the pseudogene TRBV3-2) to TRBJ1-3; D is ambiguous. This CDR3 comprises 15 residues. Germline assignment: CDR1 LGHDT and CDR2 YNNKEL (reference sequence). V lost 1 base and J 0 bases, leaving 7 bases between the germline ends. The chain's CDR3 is CASSQGGFSGNTIYF. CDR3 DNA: TGTGCCAGCAGCCAAGGTGGCTTCTCTGGAAACACCATATATTTT.

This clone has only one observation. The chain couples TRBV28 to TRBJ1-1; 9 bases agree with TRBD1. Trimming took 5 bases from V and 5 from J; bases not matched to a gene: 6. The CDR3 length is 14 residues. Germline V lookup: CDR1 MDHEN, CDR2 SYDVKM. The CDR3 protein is CASSLQGARTEAFF. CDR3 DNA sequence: TGTGCCAGCAGTCTACAGGGGGCTAGGACTGAAGCTTTCTTT. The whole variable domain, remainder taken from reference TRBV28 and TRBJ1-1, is DVKVTQSSRYLVKRTGEKVFLECVQDMDHENMFWYRQDPGLGLRLIYFSYDVKMKEKGDIPEGYSVSREKKERFSLILESASTNQTSMYLCASSLQGARTEAFFGQGTRLTVV.

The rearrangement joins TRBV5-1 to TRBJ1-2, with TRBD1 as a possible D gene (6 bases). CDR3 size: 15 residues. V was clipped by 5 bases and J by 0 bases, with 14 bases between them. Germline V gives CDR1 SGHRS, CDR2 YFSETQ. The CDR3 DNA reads TGCGCCAGCAGGGAGAGGGACAACTCTAACTATGGCTACACCTTC. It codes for CASRERDNSNYGYTF. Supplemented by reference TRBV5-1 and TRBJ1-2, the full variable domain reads KAGVTQTPRYLIKTRGQQVTLSCSPISGHRSVSWYQQTPGQGLQFLFEYFSETQRNKGNFPGRFSGRQFSNSRSEMNVSTLELGDSALYLCASRERDNSNYGYTFGSGTRLTVV.

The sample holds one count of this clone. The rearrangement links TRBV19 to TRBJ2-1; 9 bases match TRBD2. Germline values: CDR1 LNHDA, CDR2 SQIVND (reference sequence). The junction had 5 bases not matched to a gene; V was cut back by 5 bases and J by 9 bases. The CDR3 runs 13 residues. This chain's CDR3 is CASSLGTSIEQFF. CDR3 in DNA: TGTGCCAGTAGTCTCGGGACTAGCATTGAGCAGTTCTTC.

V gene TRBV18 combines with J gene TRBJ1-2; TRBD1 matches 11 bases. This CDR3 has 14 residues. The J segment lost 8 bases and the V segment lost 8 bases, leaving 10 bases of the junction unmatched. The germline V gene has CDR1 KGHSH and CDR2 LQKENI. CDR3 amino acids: CASAFGQGAYGYTF. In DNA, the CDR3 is TGTGCCAGCGCGTTCGGACAGGGGGCTTACGGCTACACCTTC. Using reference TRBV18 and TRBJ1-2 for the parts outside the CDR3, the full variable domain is NAGVMQNPRHLVRRRGQEARLRCSPMKGHSHVYWYRQLPEEGLKFMVYLQKENIIDESGMPKERFSAEFPKEGPSILRIQQVVRGDSAAYFCASAFGQGAYGYTFGSGTRLTVV.

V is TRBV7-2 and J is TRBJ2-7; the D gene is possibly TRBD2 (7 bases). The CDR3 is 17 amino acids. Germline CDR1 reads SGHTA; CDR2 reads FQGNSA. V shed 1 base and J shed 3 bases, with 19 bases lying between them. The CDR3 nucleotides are TGTGCCAGCAGCTTAGAAAGCGAGGGGGGGGCGCGCTACGAGCAGTACTTC. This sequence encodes CASSLESEGGARYEQYF.

As DNA, the CDR3 is TGTGCCAGCAGCGCCGGGACAGGGGGAGGTCAGCCCCAGCATTTT. As protein: CASSAGTGGGQPQHF. The chain carries TRBV14 and TRBJ1-5, with 11 bases aligning to TRBD1. Trimming cost V 5 bases and J 6 bases; bases outside gene matches: 6. This CDR3 is built from 15 residues. Germline-derived CDR1 and CDR2 are SGHDN and FVKESK.

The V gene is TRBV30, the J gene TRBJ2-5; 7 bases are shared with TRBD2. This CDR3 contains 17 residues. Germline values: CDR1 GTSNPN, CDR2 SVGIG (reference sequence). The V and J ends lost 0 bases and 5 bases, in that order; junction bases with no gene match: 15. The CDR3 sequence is CAWSVDPSRESMETQYF. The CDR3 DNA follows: TGTGCCTGGAGTGTAGATCCTTCGCGGGAGAGTATGGAGACCCAGTACTTC.

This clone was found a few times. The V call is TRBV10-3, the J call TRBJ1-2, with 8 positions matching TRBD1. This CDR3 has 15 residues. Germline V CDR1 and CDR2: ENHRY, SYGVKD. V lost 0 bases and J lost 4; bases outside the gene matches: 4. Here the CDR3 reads CAISESIGQGYGYTF. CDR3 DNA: TGTGCCATCAGTGAGTCGATCGGACAGGGCTATGGCTACACCTTC.

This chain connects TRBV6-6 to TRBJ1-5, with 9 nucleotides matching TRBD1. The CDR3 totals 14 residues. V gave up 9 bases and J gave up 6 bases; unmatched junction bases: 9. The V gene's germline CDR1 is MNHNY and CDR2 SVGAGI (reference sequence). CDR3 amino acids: CASSTGGEGQPQHF. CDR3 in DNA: TGTGCCAGTTCGACAGGGGGTGAGGGTCAGCCCCAGCATTTT.